This TCR beta chain was identified in a study of blood T cell repertoires in COVID-19. About the study: The United States, Italy and Spain provided the acute and convalescent COVID-19 samples.

This CDR3 region has 17 residues. Germline V gene sequence: CDR1 ENHRY, CDR2 SYGVKD. Trimming took 2 bases from V and 7 from J; bases not matched to a gene: 12. Assay used: immunoSEQ multiplex PCR; TCRdb lists only in-frame clones, some missing. The repertoire holds about 300,000 clones, with roughly nine tenths as singletons. Seattle participants joined during active infection and were tracked over time. The chain links TRBV10-3 to TRBJ2-1; 9 positions agree with TRBD2. This clonotype was sampled from a woman in her twenties or thirties with COVID-19, enrolled during active disease. The sample taken for sequencing was peripheral blood. CDR3 nucleotides: TGTGCCATCAGTGAGCCCAGTGGGCGGGAGGGCCATAATGAGCAGTTCTTC. This codes for CAISEPSGREGHNEQFF.